Each of the 7 T cell receptor beta chains below was sequenced from the same sample in a study of human T cells and chemical hapten exposure (dated by TCRdb to the early 2020s). Library preparation used RACE. Sequencing was carried out with a NextSeq 500. TCRdb reanalyzed the raw reads on its own, using fastp at Q25 for trimming and MiXCR for clone calling, and kept in-frame beta chains. Entries are consolidated by CDR3 protein sequence, retaining the most common genes and DNA. The sample has roughly 200,000 distinct CDR3 sequences on record, around 22% of them singletons. 6% to 8% of the sample comes from the top ten. The time point label here, explained by the study, means: patch test 1, 2 weeks after DPC sensitization. Taken with the paper, the label for treatment or condition translates to: therapeutic diphenylcyclopropenone sensitization with weekly scalp DPC. The sequences come from whole blood, collected in connection with sensitization to the hapten diphenylcyclopropenone (DPC). Receptors originate from a woman aged 45-65 years with alopecia areata. Some clones in this sample may be carry-over from other donors' samples.

The gene calls are TRBV28 and TRBJ2-5; perhaps TRBD1 as D (6 bases). The CDR3 has 15 amino acids. The V and J ends lost 5 bases and 4 bases respectively, with 17 bases between them. Germline lookup yields CDR1 MDHEN and CDR2 SYDVKM. The CDR3 nucleotides read TGTGCCAGCAGTAAATTACAGGGCCCAACAGAGACCCAGTACTTC. Translation gives CASSKLQGPTETQYF.

In its sample, this clonotype was seen a few times. The rearrangement links TRBV7-6 to TRBJ2-5; D call uncertain. Trimming cost V 4 bases and J 3 bases, with 9 bases left between them. This CDR3 has 13 residues. Germline-derived CDR1 and CDR2 are SGHVS and FNYEAQ. CDR3 residues: CASSSAPKETQYF. As DNA, the CDR3 is TGTGCCAGCAGCTCCGCCCCCAAAGAGACCCAGTACTTC.

This clonotype was seen a few times. J is TRBJ1-2 and V is TRBV20-1; D call uncertain. V was trimmed by 5 bases and J by 2 bases, leaving 15 bases between them. Looked up from germline, CDR1 is DFQATT and CDR2 is SNEGSKA (reference sequence). The CDR3 loop spans 14 amino acids. The CDR3 region has the DNA TGCAGTGCTTCACGTCCTACCAAAAACTATGGCTACACCTTC. Protein product: CSASRPTKNYGYTF.

This clonotype was detected only a few times. V and J are TRBV20-1 and TRBJ1-6; D not certain. The CDR3 has 13 residues. The germline V gene encodes CDR1 DFQATT and CDR2 SNEGSKA (reference sequence). Between the trimmed V and J ends, which lost 5 bases and 7 bases, there was a span of 12 bases. CDR3 nucleotide sequence: TGCAGTGCTGCGAGGGCGTTAAATTCACCCCTCCACTTT. Its protein product is CSAARALNSPLHF.

In its sample, this clonotype was seen a few times. V gene TRBV29-1 combines with J gene TRBJ1-1; a possible D gene is TRBD1 (6 bases). Germline CDR1 is SQVTM and CDR2 is ANQGSEA. V was trimmed by 3 bases and J by 3 bases, leaving 11 bases between them. The CDR3 totals 13 residues. In DNA, the CDR3 is TGCAGCGTTGAGGGGGCCCCTTACACTGAAGCTTTCTTT. Its protein product is CSVEGAPYTEAFF. The variable domain in full, with the rest retrieved from reference TRBV29-1 and TRBJ1-1, is SAVISQKPSRDICQRGTSLTIQCQVDSQVTMMFWYRQQPGQSLTLIATANQGSEATYESGFVIDKFPISRPNLTFSTLTVSNMSPEDSSIYLCSVEGAPYTEAFFGQGTRLTVV.

This clonotype was counted between two and nine times. The rearrangement joins TRBV6-5 to TRBJ2-7, with a weak D call TRBD1 (6 bases). Deletions cut 7 bases from V and 2 bases from J, with 21 bases between. Looked up from germline, CDR1 is MNHEY and CDR2 is SVGAGI. The CDR3 consists of 16 residues. The CDR3 sequence is CASNSPQGETAYEQYF. The CDR3 coding sequence is TGTGCCAGCAACTCACCACAGGGCGAAACAGCCTACGAGCAGTACTTC.

The CDR3 here is CASSEMTVPNTGELFF. CDR3 nucleotides: TGTGCCAGCAGCGAGATGACCGTGCCGAACACCGGGGAGCTGTTTTTT. V and J are TRBV7-2 and TRBJ2-2, with no clear D. This CDR3 region has 16 residues. Germline CDR1 is SGHTA and CDR2 is FQGNSA. V dropped 5 bases and J dropped 0 bases, with 13 bases sitting between them.